This T cell receptor (beta chain) was observed in a study of blood T cell repertoires in COVID-19. Across the study: Both acute and convalescent COVID-19 samples were obtained from the United States, Italy and Spain.

In the original processing: Nucleated cell counts were estimated from reference gene primer amplification. Libraries were prepared by immunoSEQ multiplex PCR; TCRdb keeps only in-frame clonotypes and omits some of them. Clone size and the V and J calls come from that table; the DNA yielded D and trimming. The sample includes 150,000 or so clones, roughly three quarters of them seen just once. The CDR3 has 15 amino acids. CDR1 and CDR2 from the germline V gene are MDHEN and SYDVKM. V was clipped by 5 bases and J by 1 base; unmatched bases: 7. Either two negative PCRs, clearance, or symptom resolution qualified Cohort 3 donors as recovered.

The sequence was obtained from a woman aged 50 to 60 who had recovered from COVID-19. Sequenced: PBMCs or T cells enriched from blood (not recorded which). This sequence joins TRBV28 and TRBJ2-5; 7 positions agree with TRBD1. CDR3: CASSRPGQSQETQYF. CDR3 sequence (DNA): TGTGCCAGCAGTCGGCCGGGACAGAGCCAAGAGACCCAGTACTTC.